This TCR beta chain is from a study of cytomegalovirus exposure and HLA in healthy donors. The PCR was carried out with 60 Vbeta primers and 13 Jbeta primers. Generated by immunoSEQ multiplex PCR, the TCRdb table keeps only in-frame clones and is missing some. The ten most abundant clones cover 2% to 2.5% of a sample with about 140,000 clones. V gave up 9 bases and J gave up 4 bases, with 8 bases separating them. CDR1 MNHNY and CDR2 SVGAGI come from the germline V gene (reference sequence). The CDR3 is 11 residues long. The TCR originated in a woman aged 18-35 years in good health and CMV-seronegative. The chain has TRBV6-6 and TRBJ2-3; D is ambiguous. Sequenced material: PBMCs. The CDR3 region has the DNA TGTGCCAGTTCAAACTCAGATACGCAGTATTTT. It codes for CASSNSDTQYF.